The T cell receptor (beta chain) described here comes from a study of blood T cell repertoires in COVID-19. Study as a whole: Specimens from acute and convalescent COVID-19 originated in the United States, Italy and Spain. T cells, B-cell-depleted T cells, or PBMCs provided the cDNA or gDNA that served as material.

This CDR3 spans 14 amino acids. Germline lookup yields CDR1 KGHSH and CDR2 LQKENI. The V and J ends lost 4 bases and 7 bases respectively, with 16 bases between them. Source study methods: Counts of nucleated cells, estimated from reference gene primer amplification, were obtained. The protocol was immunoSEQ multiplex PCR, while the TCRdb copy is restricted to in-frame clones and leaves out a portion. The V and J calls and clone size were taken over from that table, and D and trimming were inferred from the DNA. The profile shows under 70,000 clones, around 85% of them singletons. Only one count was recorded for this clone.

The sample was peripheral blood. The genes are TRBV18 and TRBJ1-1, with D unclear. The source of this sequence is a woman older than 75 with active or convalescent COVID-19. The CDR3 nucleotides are TGTGCCAGCTCACTCCAGAGACCCGGGGATGAAGCTTTCTTT. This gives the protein CASSLQRPGDEAFF.